This T cell receptor beta chain was captured in a study of Graves' ophthalmopathy and Graves' hyperthyroidism. The wider study: Peripheral blood was gathered at the point of initial diagnosis, before any treatment started. Study results and caveats: A roughly 80% specificity and around 88% sensitivity were achieved by a 13-signature model that separated ophthalmopathy from stable hyperthyroidism.

As regards this clonotype: The antigen is unknown.

V gave up 2 bases and J gave up 1 base, with 6 bases separating them. CDR3 length: 12 amino acids. Germline CDR1 GTSNPN, CDR2 SVGIG (reference sequence). RNA served as the template for amplifying TCR beta CDR3 regions. An opening RT-PCR round employed HTBI primers and preceded a second-round multiplex PCR. TCRdb itself ran the multiplex PCR reads through MiXCR, one entry per CDR3 protein. The sample gives around 400,000 distinct CDR3 sequences, 20% to 25% of which show up once; roughly 3.2% is in the top ten. Recruitment covered hyperthyroidism patients aged 18 to 65 whose new diagnosis was of under 2 months' duration. Reliance was placed on clinical symptoms, serum thyroxine, TRAb, thyroid ultrasound and orbital computed tomography for diagnosis.

The chain carries TRBV30 and TRBJ2-7; D is unresolved. Source material: peripheral blood. This sequence originates from a woman younger than 30 with stable Graves' hyperthyroidism. The chain's CDR3 is CAWSPESYEQYF. In DNA form, the CDR3 reads TGTGCCTGGAGTCCAGAATCCTACGAGCAGTACTTC. The variable domain in full, with the rest retrieved from reference TRBV30 and TRBJ2-7, is SQTIHQWPATLVQPVGSPLSLECTVEGTSNPNLYWYRQAAGRGLQLLFYSVGIGQISSEVPQNLSASRPQDRQFILSSKKLLLSDSGFYLCAWSPESYEQYFGPGTRLTVT.